Sequencing of this T cell receptor beta chain was carried out in a study of blood T cell repertoires in COVID-19. Study overall: PBMCs, B-cell-depleted T cells, or T cells were the source of the cDNA or gDNA that made up the material.

This table comes from immunoSEQ multiplex PCR, and its TCRdb copy is limited to in-frame clones, with some not included. The sample consists of a few hundred thousand clones, roughly 80% of them appearing once. Germline CDR1 reads LNHDA; CDR2 reads SQIVND (reference sequence). V shed 7 bases and J 1 base; nucleotides not matched to a gene: 5. CDR3 size: 15 residues. V is TRBV19 and J is TRBJ2-5; TRBD2 aligns across 11 bases. This clonotype was obtained from a man younger than 40 with acute COVID-19. The specimen was PBMCs or T cells enriched from blood (not recorded which). For the CDR3, the DNA is TGTGCCAGTACCCTGACTAGCGGGGTCCAAGAGACCCAGTACTTC. This gives the protein CASTLTSGVQETQYF.